This TCR beta chain was obtained from a study of T-cell reconstitution after alpha-beta-depleted transplantation in children. Study conclusions and caveats: Newly produced T cells mostly accounted for T-cell counts and diversity one year post-transplant. Recipient T cells and thymic progenitors that survived were the source of the high TCRbeta diversity seen at day 60 in some patients. Several hundred expanded graft clones reportedly gave rise to the alpha-beta T cells present about two months after transplant.

In regard to this clonotype: The antigen is not known.

Germline loops: CDR1 MNHEY, CDR2 SVGEGT. This CDR3 has 20 amino acids. V was pared by 1 base and J by 0 bases, with 8 bases of the junction left unmatched. Unique molecular identifiers were built into the TCRbeta library. MiXCR was run by TCRdb on the PCR reads, yielding one entry per CDR3 protein. Of fewer than 550,000 distinct CDR3 sequences in the sample, roughly 10% are singletons; the top ten hold 2%. This TCR was recovered from a child aged 2-15 years with inherited bone marrow failure, due to receive a stem cell transplant. The chain couples TRBV6-2 or TRBV6-3 to TRBJ2-6; 11 bases fit TRBD2. Source: PBMCs, taken before TCRalphabeta/CD19-depleted stem cell transplant. The CDR3 region is CASSYWTPGLAASGANVLTF. The CDR3 coding sequence is TGTGCCAGCAGTTACTGGACCCCGGGACTAGCGGCCTCTGGGGCCAACGTCCTGACTTTC.